The rows below give T cell receptor beta chains drawn from one sample of a study of blood T cell repertoires in COVID-19. Sequenced by immunoSEQ multiplex PCR; TCRdb stores in-frame clones only, minus some. The sample has 250,000 to 350,000 clones; over 75% are singletons. Sequenced input: peripheral blood. Source of these receptors: a woman in her forties or fifties who had recovered from COVID-19. The CDR3 runs from the conserved cysteine through the conserved F or W. A D gene is named only where the DNA matches it firmly. Not every row has a clone size; where given, it reads once, few, many or a size class.

v_gene: TRBV2; d_gene: NA; j_gene: TRBJ1-4; abundance: NA; CDR3nt: TGTGCCAGCAGGGGGAGGGGTAGGGCAACTAATGAAAAACTGTTTTTT; CDR3aa: CASRGRGRATNEKLFF
v_gene: TRBV28; d_gene: NA; j_gene: TRBJ1-2; abundance: NA; CDR3nt: TGTGCCATCTCCCAATTAGCTCCGGCCTTATATGGCTACACCTTC; CDR3aa: CAISQLAPALYGYTF
v_gene: TRBV28; d_gene: NA; j_gene: TRBJ2-5; abundance: once; CDR3nt: TGTGCCAGCAGTCGAGCGGCACAAGAGACCCAGTACTTC; CDR3aa: CASSRAAQETQYF
v_gene: TRBV2; d_gene: TRBD2; j_gene: TRBJ2-3; abundance: once; CDR3nt: TGTGCCAGCAGCCAAGACCTAGCGGGAGATACGCAGTATTTT; CDR3aa: CASSQDLAGDTQYF
v_gene: TRBV27; d_gene: TRBD1; j_gene: TRBJ1-6; abundance: NA; CDR3nt: TGTGCCAGCAGTTTCGGGACAGGGATGAATTCACCCCTCCACTTT; CDR3aa: CASSFGTGMNSPLHF
v_gene: TRBV7-6; d_gene: NA; j_gene: TRBJ1-6; abundance: NA; CDR3nt: TGTGCCAGCAGCCTACAGGGTAATTCACCCCTCCACTTT; CDR3aa: CASSLQGNSPLHF
v_gene: TRBV27; d_gene: NA; j_gene: TRBJ2-3; abundance: NA; CDR3nt: TGTGCCAGCAGTCCAGGGTCGGATACGCAGTATTTT; CDR3aa: CASSPGSDTQYF
v_gene: TRBV3-1/TRBV3-2; d_gene: TRBD1; j_gene: TRBJ2-7; abundance: once; CDR3nt: TGTGCCAGCAGCCCCTCCGGGACAGGGATTTACGAGCAGTACTTC; CDR3aa: CASSPSGTGIYEQYF
v_gene: TRBV5-1; d_gene: NA; j_gene: TRBJ2-2; abundance: NA; CDR3nt: TGCGCCAGCAGTCTACGCCTCGACGAGCGGAACACCGGGGAGCTGTTTTTT; CDR3aa: CASSLRLDERNTGELFF
v_gene: TRBV6-6; d_gene: TRBD1; j_gene: TRBJ2-5; abundance: NA; CDR3nt: TGTGCCAGCAGTTATGGGACAGGGGGCGAGACCCAGTACTTC; CDR3aa: CASSYGTGGETQYF
v_gene: TRBV9; d_gene: TRBD1; j_gene: TRBJ1-6; abundance: NA; CDR3nt: TGTGCCAGCAGCCGAGGACAGGTTTATTCACCCCTCCACTTT; CDR3aa: CASSRGQVYSPLHF
v_gene: TRBV7-2; d_gene: TRBD1; j_gene: TRBJ1-2; abundance: NA; CDR3nt: TGTGCCAGCAGCTTGGGACAGGGACCCCACTATGGCTACACCTTC; CDR3aa: CASSLGQGPHYGYTF
v_gene: TRBV19; d_gene: TRBD1; j_gene: TRBJ2-1; abundance: NA; CDR3nt: TGTGCCAGTAGTAAGGGACAGGGGTTGAATGAGCAGTTCTTC; CDR3aa: CASSKGQGLNEQFF
v_gene: TRBV15; d_gene: NA; j_gene: TRBJ2-7; abundance: NA; CDR3nt: TGTGCCACCAGCAGAGATTTGGTCCGAGGGAAGTACGAGCAGTACTTC; CDR3aa: CATSRDLVRGKYEQYF
v_gene: TRBV6-2/TRBV6-3; d_gene: NA; j_gene: TRBJ2-3; abundance: NA; CDR3nt: TGTGCCAGCAGTTACCTGCCAGCGGCGCAGTATTTT; CDR3aa: CASSYLPAAQYF
v_gene: TRBV7-3; d_gene: NA; j_gene: TRBJ2-5; abundance: NA; CDR3nt: TGTGCCAGCAGCTTATCGGCAGGGGACCGGACCCAGTACTTC; CDR3aa: CASSLSAGDRTQYF
v_gene: TRBV5-1; d_gene: NA; j_gene: TRBJ1-6; abundance: NA; CDR3nt: TGCGCCAGCAGCTTGGGGGCAGGGAACGGTAATTCACCCCTCCACTTT; CDR3aa: CASSLGAGNGNSPLHF
v_gene: TRBV19; d_gene: TRBD2; j_gene: TRBJ2-7; abundance: NA; CDR3nt: TGTGCCAGTAGTGTCTCCGGGACTAGCGGGAGGAGCGAGCAGTACTTC; CDR3aa: CASSVSGTSGRSEQYF
v_gene: TRBV15; d_gene: TRBD1; j_gene: TRBJ2-1; abundance: NA; CDR3nt: TGTGCCACCAGCAGGGGACAGGGGGATGGCAATGAGCAGTTCTTC; CDR3aa: CATSRGQGDGNEQFF
v_gene: TRBV2; d_gene: TRBD1; j_gene: TRBJ1-1; abundance: NA; CDR3nt: TGTGCCTCCGGGACAGGTATGAACACTGAAGCTTTCTTT; CDR3aa: CASGTGMNTEAFF
v_gene: TRBV27; d_gene: TRBD2; j_gene: TRBJ2-3; abundance: NA; CDR3nt: TGTGCCAGCAGTTTAAGGACTAGCGGGGTGGATACGCAGTATTTT; CDR3aa: CASSLRTSGVDTQYF
v_gene: TRBV18; d_gene: TRBD2; j_gene: TRBJ2-2; abundance: NA; CDR3nt: TGTGCCAGCTCACCACCCGGACTAGCGGCAATCACCGGGGAGCTGTTTTTT; CDR3aa: CASSPPGLAAITGELFF
v_gene: TRBV28; d_gene: TRBD1; j_gene: TRBJ2-4; abundance: NA; CDR3nt: TGTGCCAGGGGACAGGGGTCAGCCAAAAACATTCAGTACTTC; CDR3aa: CARGQGSAKNIQYF
v_gene: TRBV18; d_gene: NA; j_gene: TRBJ1-2; abundance: NA; CDR3nt: TGTGCCAGCTCAACGGACTTTAACTATGGCTACACCTTC; CDR3aa: CASSTDFNYGYTF
v_gene: TRBV14; d_gene: NA; j_gene: TRBJ2-2; abundance: few; CDR3nt: TGTGCCAGCAGCCTAGGGACTTTTAGCACACTCAACACCGGGGAGCTGTTTTTT; CDR3aa: CASSLGTFSTLNTGELFF
v_gene: TRBV29-1; d_gene: TRBD2; j_gene: TRBJ2-5; abundance: NA; CDR3nt: TGCAGCGTTCGGGAGGTAGCGGGAGGGCGGGAGACCCAGTACTTC; CDR3aa: CSVREVAGGRETQYF
v_gene: TRBV29-1; d_gene: NA; j_gene: TRBJ2-6; abundance: NA; CDR3nt: TGCAGCGTTGAGGCCTTCTTCGGGGCCAACGTCCTGACTTTC; CDR3aa: CSVEAFFGANVLTF
v_gene: TRBV5-4; d_gene: TRBD2; j_gene: TRBJ2-5; abundance: NA; CDR3nt: TGTGCCAGCAGCTTGGAGCCTAGCGGGGAAACTAAGTTTGAGACCCAGTACTTC; CDR3aa: CASSLEPSGETKFETQYF
v_gene: TRBV5-6; d_gene: NA; j_gene: TRBJ1-2; abundance: NA; CDR3nt: TGTGCCAGCAGCTTGATCGCGACAGGACATAACTATGGCTACACCTTC; CDR3aa: CASSLIATGHNYGYTF
v_gene: TRBV11-2; d_gene: TRBD1; j_gene: TRBJ1-1; abundance: NA; CDR3nt: TGTGCCAGCAGCTTAGATCTTACAGGGGCCGCTTTCTTT; CDR3aa: CASSLDLTGAAFF
v_gene: TRBV3-1/TRBV3-2; d_gene: NA; j_gene: TRBJ1-4; abundance: once; CDR3nt: TGTGCCAGCAGCCAAGTGCAGGGTCGGGAAAAACTGTTTTTT; CDR3aa: CASSQVQGREKLFF
v_gene: TRBV7-9; d_gene: TRBD1; j_gene: TRBJ1-1; abundance: few; CDR3nt: TGTGCCAGCAGCAAGTCTCCCCCGGGACAGGGGCCTCTTAGGGCTTTCTTT; CDR3aa: CASSKSPPGQGPLRAFF
v_gene: TRBV12-3/TRBV12-4; d_gene: NA; j_gene: TRBJ1-2; abundance: NA; CDR3nt: TGTGCCAGCAGTCCTGACGGACTATATGGCTACACCTTC; CDR3aa: CASSPDGLYGYTF
v_gene: TRBV7-2; d_gene: TRBD2; j_gene: TRBJ2-7; abundance: NA; CDR3nt: TGTGCCAGCAGCCCGGGGACTAGCGGGAACGAGCAGTACTTC; CDR3aa: CASSPGTSGNEQYF
v_gene: TRBV9; d_gene: NA; j_gene: TRBJ1-6; abundance: NA; CDR3nt: TGTGCCAGCAGCGTAGAGGAACGGTCGGGATCACCCCTCCACTTT; CDR3aa: CASSVEERSGSPLHF
v_gene: TRBV30; d_gene: NA; j_gene: TRBJ1-5; abundance: NA; CDR3nt: TGTGCCTGGAGTGAATGGGAGTTCCAGCCCCAGCATTTT; CDR3aa: CAWSEWEFQPQHF
v_gene: TRBV3-1/TRBV3-2; d_gene: NA; j_gene: TRBJ1-1; abundance: NA; CDR3nt: TGTGCCAGCAGCCAAGATCGGAACACTGAAGCTTTCTTT; CDR3aa: CASSQDRNTEAFF
v_gene: TRBV5-5; d_gene: NA; j_gene: TRBJ1-1; abundance: NA; CDR3nt: TGTGCCAGCAGCTTGGGGAGGGGACTTCTCGGCACTGAAGCTTTCTTT; CDR3aa: CASSLGRGLLGTEAFF
v_gene: TRBV3-1/TRBV3-2; d_gene: NA; j_gene: TRBJ1-2; abundance: NA; CDR3nt: TGTGCCAGCAGCCAAGATGGCAGGGGCTATGGCTACACCTTC; CDR3aa: CASSQDGRGYGYTF
v_gene: TRBV9; d_gene: TRBD1; j_gene: TRBJ2-5; abundance: NA; CDR3nt: TGTGCCAGCAGCCCGCGGGACAGGGCAGGAGAGACCCAGTACTTC; CDR3aa: CASSPRDRAGETQYF
v_gene: TRBV4-3; d_gene: NA; j_gene: TRBJ1-4; abundance: few; CDR3nt: TGCGCCAGCAGCCAAGACGGGGGATCCCATGAAAAACTGTTTTTT; CDR3aa: CASSQDGGSHEKLFF